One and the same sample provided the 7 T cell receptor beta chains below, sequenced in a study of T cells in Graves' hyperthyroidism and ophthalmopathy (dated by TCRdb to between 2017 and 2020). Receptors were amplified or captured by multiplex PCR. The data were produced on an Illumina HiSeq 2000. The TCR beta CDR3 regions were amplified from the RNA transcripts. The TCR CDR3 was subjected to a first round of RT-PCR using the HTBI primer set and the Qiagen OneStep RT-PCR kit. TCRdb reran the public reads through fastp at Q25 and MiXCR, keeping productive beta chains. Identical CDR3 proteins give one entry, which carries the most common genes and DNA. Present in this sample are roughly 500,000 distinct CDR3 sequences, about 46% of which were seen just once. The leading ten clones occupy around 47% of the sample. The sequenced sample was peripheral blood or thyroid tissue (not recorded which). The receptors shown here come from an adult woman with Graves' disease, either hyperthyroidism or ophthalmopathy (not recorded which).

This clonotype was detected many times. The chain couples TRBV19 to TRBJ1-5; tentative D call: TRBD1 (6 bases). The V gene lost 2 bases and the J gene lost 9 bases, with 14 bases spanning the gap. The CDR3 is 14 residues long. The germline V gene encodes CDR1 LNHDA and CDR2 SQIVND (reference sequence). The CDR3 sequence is CASSIFPGELPQHF. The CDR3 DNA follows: TGTGCCAGTAGTATATTTCCAGGGGAACTGCCCCAGCATTTT.

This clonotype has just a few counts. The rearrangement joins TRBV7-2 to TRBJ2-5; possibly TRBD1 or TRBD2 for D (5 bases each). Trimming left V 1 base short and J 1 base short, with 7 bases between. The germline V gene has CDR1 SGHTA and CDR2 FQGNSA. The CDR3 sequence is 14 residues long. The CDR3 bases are TGTGCCAGCAGCTTAGTGGGGGTCCAAGAGACCCAGTACTTC. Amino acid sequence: CASSLVGVQETQYF.

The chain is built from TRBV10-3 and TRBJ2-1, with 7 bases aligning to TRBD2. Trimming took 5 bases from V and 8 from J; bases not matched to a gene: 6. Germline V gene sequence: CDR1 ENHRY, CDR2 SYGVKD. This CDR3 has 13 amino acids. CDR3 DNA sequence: TGTGCCATCAGTCCGACTAGCACGGATGAGCAGTTCTTC. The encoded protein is CAISPTSTDEQFF.

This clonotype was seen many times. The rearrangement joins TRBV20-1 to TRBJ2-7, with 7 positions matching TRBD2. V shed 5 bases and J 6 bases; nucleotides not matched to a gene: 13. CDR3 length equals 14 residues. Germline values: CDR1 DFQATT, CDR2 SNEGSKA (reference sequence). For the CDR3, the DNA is TGCAGTGCTTTAACCGGGACTAACTTCGCCGAGCAGTACTTC. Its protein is CSALTGTNFAEQYF.

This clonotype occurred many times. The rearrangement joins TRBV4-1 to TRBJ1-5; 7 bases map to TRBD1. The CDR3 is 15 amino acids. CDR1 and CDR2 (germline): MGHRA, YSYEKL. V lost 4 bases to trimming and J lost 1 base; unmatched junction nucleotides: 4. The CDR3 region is CASSRRQGSNQPQHF. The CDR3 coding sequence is TGCGCCAGCAGCCGTCGACAGGGCAGCAATCAGCCCCAGCATTTT.

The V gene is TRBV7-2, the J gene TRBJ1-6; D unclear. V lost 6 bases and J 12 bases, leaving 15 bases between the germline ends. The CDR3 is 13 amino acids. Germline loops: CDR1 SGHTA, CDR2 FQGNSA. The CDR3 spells CASSLHERLPLHF. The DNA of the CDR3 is TGTGCCAGCAGTCTTCATGAGCGTCTACCCCTCCACTTT.

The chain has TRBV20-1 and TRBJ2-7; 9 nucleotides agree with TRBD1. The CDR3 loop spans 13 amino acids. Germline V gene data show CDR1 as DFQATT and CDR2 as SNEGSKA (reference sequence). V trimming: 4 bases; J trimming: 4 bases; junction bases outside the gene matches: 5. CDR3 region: CSATETGGYEQYF. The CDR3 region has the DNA TGCAGTGCTACCGAGACAGGGGGTTACGAGCAGTACTTC.